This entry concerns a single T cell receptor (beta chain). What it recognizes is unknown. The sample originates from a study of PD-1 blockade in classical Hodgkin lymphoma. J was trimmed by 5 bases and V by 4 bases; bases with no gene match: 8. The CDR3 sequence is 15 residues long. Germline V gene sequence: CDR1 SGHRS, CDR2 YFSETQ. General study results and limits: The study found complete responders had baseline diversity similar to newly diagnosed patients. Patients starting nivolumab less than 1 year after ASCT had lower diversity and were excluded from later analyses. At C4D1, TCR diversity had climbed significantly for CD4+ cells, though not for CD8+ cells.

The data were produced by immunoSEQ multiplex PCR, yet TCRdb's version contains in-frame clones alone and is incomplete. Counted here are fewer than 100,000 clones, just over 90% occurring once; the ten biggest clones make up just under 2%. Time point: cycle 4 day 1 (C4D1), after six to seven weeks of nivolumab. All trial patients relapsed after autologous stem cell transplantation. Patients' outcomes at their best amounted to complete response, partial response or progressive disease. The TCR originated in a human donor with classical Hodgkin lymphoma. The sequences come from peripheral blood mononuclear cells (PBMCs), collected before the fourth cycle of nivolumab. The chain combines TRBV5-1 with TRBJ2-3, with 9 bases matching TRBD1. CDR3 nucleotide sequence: TGCGCCAGCAGCGCGACCGGGACAGGGCGAGATACGCAGTATTTT. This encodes CASSATGTGRDTQYF.